The entry that follows covers one TCR beta chain sequence. Its specific antigen is unknown. No quality values exist for individual bases; no much larger clone is one base distant. This sample is part of a study of type 1 regulatory T cells (dated by TCRdb to the early 2020s). Background for the entire study: The study characterized an in vitro protocol that generated a Tr1-enriched, alloantigen-specific CD4 T cell product named T-allo10. T-allo10 was being evaluated clinically in patients with hematological malignancies who were receiving allogeneic hematopoietic stem cell transplantation. Results and caveats for the whole study, not just this receptor: Compared with non-Tr1 cells, Tr1 cells had a narrower TCR repertoire, and the study took this difference to reflect clonal expansion driven by alloantigen.

Trimming takes 3 bases off V and 6 bases off J; junction bases not matched to a gene: 2. Based on the germline V gene (reference sequence), the CDR1 and CDR2 sequences are DFQATT and SNEGSKA. The CDR3 contains 13 residues, cysteine and phenylalanine counted. Only the CDR3 region is kept as DNA, spanning 39 bases read in frame from base 1. Sequencing instrument: Illumina MiSeq. TCRdb trimmed public reads at Q25 via fastp, called clones via MiXCR and kept in-frame beta chains. Under each unique CDR3 protein, matching rows form one entry showing the most common genes and DNA. The sample data list around 64,000 distinct CDR3 sequences, and less than 25% of these were observed just once. More than 7.5% of the sample goes to the ten largest clones.

Sequencing was performed on cultured type 1 regulatory T (Tr1) cells, either the whole culture or a sorted fraction (not recorded which). Reading the label with the study, this specimen's cell subset or site is: type 1 regulatory T cells sorted from the T-allo10 product. The chain is made from TRBV20-1 and TRBJ2-1, and TRBD2 aligns with 10 junction nucleotides. The source of this sequence is a human donor in good health. At the DNA level, the sequence is TGCAGTGCTAGCCTAGCGGGAGCCAATGAGCAGTTCTTC. This encodes CSASLAGANEQFF.